This TCR beta chain appears in the sequencing data of a study of post-analysis software for immune sequencing data. Notes on the study in general: The study found TRBV5-6, TRBV5-1 and TRBV20-1 among about 5 TRBV segments more frequent in patients than controls.

Regarding this clonotype: What it binds is not known. This may stem from a read error, because a much larger clone lies one nucleotide away.

TCR beta cDNA libraries had unique molecular identifiers. TCRdb fed the PCR reads into MiXCR, producing one record per CDR3 protein. The table records approximately 260,000 distinct CDR3 sequences, just over 35% of them present only once. Germline V gene data show CDR1 as DFQATT and CDR2 as SNEGSKA (reference sequence). The CDR3 is 17 residues long. V lost 4 bases to trimming and J lost 4 bases; unmatched junction nucleotides: 12. This chain connects TRBV20-1 to TRBJ2-1, with 11 bases aligning to TRBD2. This clonotype was sampled from a girl between 5 and 17 years old with multiple sclerosis. Sequencing was performed on blood. The CDR3: CSAIIQGSGRGYNEQFF. The CDR3 DNA reads TGCAGTGCTATTATCCAAGGTAGCGGGAGGGGTTACAATGAGCAGTTCTTC.